This T cell receptor beta chain is from a study of blood T cells in healthy people across ages. The CDR3 spans 15 residues. The study's findings and limits: Nothing was known about donor CMV status, and this possibly confounded expanded clonotype changes. Unsorted PBMC material precluded a definitive naive versus antigen-experienced comparison. Naive T cell percentage by flow cytometry tracked strongly with beta diversity.

It was with a sample-barcoded 5' primer and a J-beta primer mix that a second PCR of roughly 6 to 12 cycles was run. TCRdb re-called the 5' RACE reads with MiXCR, one entry per CDR3 protein. Altogether around 900,000 distinct CDR3 sequences are present, roughly half being singletons, with the ten largest covering about 21%. A word on this clonotype: Its cognate antigen is unknown.

This TCR derives from a woman aged 60-70 years in good health. V usage is TRBV21-1 and J usage is TRBJ2-1. TRBV21-1 is a documented pseudogene. The sample comprised blood. CDR3 region: CASAFLKISYNEQFF. The CDR3 nucleotides read TGTGCCAGTGCCTTCCTGAAGATCTCCTACAATGAGCAGTTCTTC.